The source of this T cell receptor beta chain is a study of shared clonotypes between healthy human individuals. As for this clone: What it binds is unknown.

When replicate PCRs were run on sorted subsets, they used 150 to 200 ng DNA, 28,000 or so T cell genomes. Original processing methods: ImmunoSEQ junction-only sequences lacked quality scores, so their filtering differed. The assay was immunoSEQ multiplex PCR, and TCRdb's table has in-frame clones only and misses some. Clone size and V and J calls were adopted from that table, with D and trimming inferred from the DNA. The sample lists 850,000 to 1,200,000 clones, approximately 70% occurring once. Study-level points and caveats: Of the naive CD4 clonotypes, approximately 5% were shared across a few donors. Naive subsets generally exceeded memory subsets in estimated richness.

CDR3 length: 16 amino acids. V lost 0 bases and J lost 7; bases outside the gene matches: 7. Germline CDR1 and CDR2: ENHRY and SYGVKD. The origin of this receptor is a man aged 18 to 30 in good health. Input material: memory CD4+ T cells sorted from blood. Subset here: CD45RA-negative fraction. The chain carries TRBV10-3 and TRBJ2-1; TRBD1 agrees at 9 bases. Written as DNA, the CDR3 is TGTGCCATCAGTGAGTCTTCGGGACAGGGTTTTAATGAGCAGTTCTTC. This codes for CAISESSGQGFNEQFF.